This passage covers 21 T cell receptor beta chains from one sample sequenced in a study of early T cells in non-severe SARS-CoV-2 infection. A single record per CDR3 protein comes from TCRdb applying MiXCR to the 5' RACE reads. Altogether about 60,000 distinct CDR3 sequences are present, approximately 9% being singletons, with the ten largest covering roughly 3%. Sequencing was performed on whole blood. These TCRs come from an adult who was a healthcare worker with PCR-confirmed SARS-CoV-2 infection or an uninfected control (not recorded which).

This clonotype came up a few times. This chain links TRBV7-7 with TRBJ2-1; D perhaps matches TRBD2 (5 bases). Germline V gene sequence: CDR1 SSHAT, CDR2 FNYEAQ (reference sequence). The CDR3 is made up of 14 amino acids. Trimming took 1 base from V and 6 from J, leaving 10 bases between them. This CDR3 is CASSLDPGINEQFF. The CDR3 coding sequence is TGTGCCAGCAGCTTAGATCCGGGGATCAATGAGCAGTTCTTC.

This clonotype was seen more than once but under ten times. The chain employs TRBV7-9 and TRBJ2-2; D call uncertain. This CDR3 has 15 residues. V was cut by 5 bases and J by 6 bases, with 16 bases left in between. From germline, CDR1 is SEHNR and CDR2 FQNEAQ (reference sequence). This chain's CDR3 is CASSDRLMWAGELFF. The DNA of the CDR3 is TGTGCCAGCAGCGACCGGTTAATGTGGGCCGGGGAGCTGTTTTTT.

This clonotype showed up just a few times. The chain is built from TRBV7-6 and TRBJ2-1; 11 bases fit TRBD1. Germline V gene sequence: CDR1 SGHVS, CDR2 FNYEAQ. The CDR3 contains 18 residues. The ends lost 1 base at V and 1 base at J; junction bases unmatched: 6. The CDR3 nucleotides read TGTGCCAGCAGCTTAGGGAGGACAGGGGGCCGTTCCTACAATGAGCAGTTCTTC. Its protein is CASSLGRTGGRSYNEQFF.

Ten or more counts support this clonotype. This chain connects TRBV18 to TRBJ2-3; weak D call: TRBD2 (6 bases). Germline-derived CDR1 and CDR2 are KGHSH and LQKENI. V was cut by 1 base and J by 0 bases, with 20 bases left in between. CDR3 length: 19 residues. CDR3 sequence (DNA): TGTGCCAGCTCACCACTTCCCATAAGGGGAGGAACTAGCACAGATACGCAGTATTTT. Its translation: CASSPLPIRGGTSTDTQYF.

This clonotype was picked up a small number of times. The chain combines TRBV12-3 or TRBV12-4 with TRBJ2-5, with 8 bases lining up with TRBD1. This CDR3 contains 17 residues. V shed 5 bases, J shed 3 bases, and the junction held 14 bases outside the gene matches. This CDR3 is CASSQDRESLGEETQYF. CDR3 DNA sequence: TGTGCCAGCAGTCAGGACAGGGAATCCTTGGGGGAAGAGACCCAGTACTTC.

As regards this clonotype: It may be a read error: a sequence one base away is much more abundant. The rearrangement links TRBV7-9 to TRBJ1-1; D is undetermined. This CDR3 comprises 13 residues. The ends were cut back, 1 base at V and 10 bases at J, with 13 bases in the middle. Germline loops: CDR1 SEHNR, CDR2 FQNEAQ (reference sequence). This CDR3 is CASSLGQRSGAFF. As DNA, the CDR3 is TGTGCCAGCAGCTTAGGGCAGAGATCCGGAGCTTTCTTT.

This clonotype was seen a few times. This rearrangement joins TRBV19 to TRBJ2-2; D may be TRBD2 (5 bases). Germline CDR1 is LNHDA and CDR2 is SQIVND (reference sequence). The CDR3 totals 16 residues. V shed 5 bases and J shed 6 bases, with 19 bases lying between them. The CDR3 bases are TGTGCCAGTAGTCCTCGCGGACTCCCCTACGCCGGGGAGCTGTTTTTT. Translation gives CASSPRGLPYAGELFF.

There are many counts of this clonotype. The chain couples TRBV6-1 to TRBJ2-7; D is tentatively TRBD1 or TRBD2 (5 bases each). CDR3 size: 14 residues. Trimming took 8 bases from V and 2 from J, leaving 16 bases between them. Germline CDR1 is MNHNS and CDR2 is SASEGT. The CDR3 region is CASGRGPTTYEQYF. CDR3 nucleotide sequence: TGTGCCAGCGGCCGGGGACCCACCACCTACGAGCAGTACTTC.

This clonotype has more than one count but fewer than ten. The chain is built from TRBV15 and TRBJ2-5; 10 positions match TRBD1. CDR3 length: 15 residues. Germline assignment: CDR1 LNHNV and CDR2 YYDKDF (reference sequence). Germline trimming cut 3 bases from V and 5 bases from J; bases unmatched to any gene: 6. CDR3 bases: TGTGCCACCAGCAGCCCCATGGACAGGGGGGAGACCCAGTACTTC. Encoded protein: CATSSPMDRGETQYF.

This clonotype was recorded at least ten times. Here the CDR3 reads CSVRTSGTYEQYF. The CDR3 nucleotides are TGCAGCGTTCGGACTAGCGGCACCTACGAGCAGTACTTC. The V gene is TRBV29-1, the J gene TRBJ2-7, with 10 positions matching TRBD2. From germline, CDR1 is SQVTM and CDR2 ANQGSEA. V lost 5 bases to trimming and J lost 2 bases; unmatched junction nucleotides: 3. The CDR3 is made up of 13 amino acids.

This rearrangement joins TRBV12-3 or TRBV12-4 to TRBJ2-5, with D possibly TRBD2 on 6 matching bases. The V end was cut by 6 bases, the J end by 2 bases, with 13 bases between. CDR3 size: 14 residues. DNA of the CDR3: TGTGCCAGCAGGGTGGCAGGAGGGCAAGAGACCCAGTACTTC. Its translation: CASRVAGGQETQYF.

The sample holds a few counts of this clonotype. The chain combines TRBV29-1 with TRBJ2-5; perhaps D is TRBD1 or TRBD2 (5 bases each). Trimming left V 4 bases short and J 5 bases short, with 17 bases between. The CDR3 runs 14 residues. Germline CDR1 and CDR2: SQVTM and ANQGSEA. This CDR3 reads CSVGGASPGETQYF. DNA of the CDR3: TGCAGCGTTGGAGGGGCAAGTCCCGGCGAGACCCAGTACTTC.

Many counts were recorded for this clonotype. The CDR3 protein is CASGGQGGEKLFF. CDR3 DNA: TGTGCCAGCGGGGGACAGGGTGGCGAAAAACTGTTTTTT. The chain is built from TRBV2 and TRBJ1-4; 9 positions agree with TRBD1. The CDR3 length is 13 residues. V gave up 8 bases and J gave up 8 bases; unmatched junction bases: 6. CDR1 is SNHLY, CDR2 FYNNEI, per germline.

There are many counts of this clonotype. CDR3 protein: CASSDTGYNEQFF. For the CDR3, the DNA is TGTGCCAGCAGTGATACGGGTTACAATGAGCAGTTCTTC. This sequence joins TRBV2 and TRBJ2-1; no clear D gene. Looked up from germline, CDR1 is SNHLY and CDR2 is FYNNEI. V was pared by 3 bases and J by 4 bases, with 7 bases between. This CDR3 region has 13 residues.

This clonotype has more than one count but fewer than ten. This chain uses TRBV18 with TRBJ2-3, with D maybe TRBD1 (5 bases). The germline V gene has CDR1 KGHSH and CDR2 LQKENI. This CDR3 spans 15 amino acids. V was shortened by 3 bases and J by 9 bases, with 19 bases between the two germline ends. The DNA for the CDR3 is TGTGCCAGCTCACCTGGGGCCAGTACAGTACCCACGCAGTATTTT. Its translation: CASSPGASTVPTQYF.

There are many counts of this clonotype. V usage is TRBV6-6 and J usage is TRBJ2-5, with TRBD1 as a possible D gene (5 bases). Trimming took 5 bases from V and 4 from J, leaving 14 bases between them. This CDR3 spans 14 amino acids. Per germline, CDR1 MNHNY and CDR2 SVGAGI (reference sequence). CDR3 region: CASSRQTSRETQYF. The CDR3 DNA sequence: TGTGCCAGCAGTCGACAGACCTCCAGAGAGACCCAGTACTTC.

This clonotype was detected a few times. This sequence joins TRBV7-3 and TRBJ2-1; 13 bases agree with TRBD2. Germline CDR1 SGHTA, CDR2 FQGTGA. Trimming took 5 bases from V and 7 from J; bases not matched to a gene: 5. The CDR3 spans 15 residues. CDR3 loop: CASSKGLAGVNEQFF. The CDR3 nucleotides are TGTGCCAGCAGCAAAGGACTAGCGGGAGTGAATGAGCAGTTCTTC.

This clonotype has a count of ten or more. The rearrangement joins TRBV5-1 to TRBJ1-1, with D possibly matching TRBD1 (6 bases). Deletions cut 7 bases from V and 4 bases from J, with 14 bases between. The length of the CDR3 is 13 residues. The germline V gene encodes CDR1 SGHRS and CDR2 YFSETQ. Written as DNA, the CDR3 is TGCGCCAGCGGGGGGCAGGTGGGCACTGAAGCTTTCTTT. Encoded protein: CASGGQVGTEAFF.

This clonotype was observed a few times. The junction departs from germline at one end; a sequencing error may be responsible. V usage is TRBV7-2 and J usage is TRBJ2-7; 7 nucleotides line up with TRBD1. Germline V CDR1 and CDR2: SGHTA, FQGNSA. The CDR3 sequence is 11 residues long. The chain's CDR3 is CASSPPGQGDF. Here the CDR3 DNA reads TGTGCCAGCAGCCCGCCGGGGCAGGGGGACTTC. The variable domain in full, completed from reference TRBV7-2 and TRBJ2-7, reads GAGVSQSPSNKVTEKGKDVELRCDPISGHTALYWYRQSLGQGLEFLIYFQGNSAPDKSGLPSDRFSAERTGGSVSTLTIQRTQQEDSAVYLCASSPPGQGDFGPGTRLTVT.

This clonotype was recorded at least ten times. V gene TRBV5-4 combines with J gene TRBJ2-1; TRBD1 agrees at 9 bases. The CDR3 is 17 amino acids. From germline, CDR1 is SGHNT and CDR2 YYREEE (reference sequence). V gave up 1 base and J gave up 0 bases; unmatched junction bases: 5. CDR3 region: CASSLTGGGSSYNEQFF. The CDR3 coding sequence is TGTGCCAGCAGCTTGACAGGGGGCGGGAGCTCCTACAATGAGCAGTTCTTC.

This chain links TRBV28 with TRBJ1-5; possibly TRBD1 for D (5 bases). Looked up from germline, CDR1 is MDHEN and CDR2 is SYDVKM. V lost 4 bases, J lost 4 bases, and 14 bases lay in between. The CDR3 runs 15 residues. CDR3 nucleotides: TGTGCCAGCAGTTCAGGGATGGCGGGGAATCAGCCCCAGCATTTT. Translating gives CASSSGMAGNQPQHF.